This entry lists 3 T cell receptor beta chains sequenced from one sample in a study of technical replicates of blood from several donors. Assay used: immunoSEQ multiplex PCR; TCRdb lists only in-frame clones, some missing. In the table there are about 80,000 clones, roughly 94% of which are singletons. Input material: T cells isolated from PBMCs. The receptors come from a human donor in good health.

The chain uses TRBV11-3 and TRBJ2-3; maybe TRBD2 (6 bases). Germline CDR1 reads SGHNT; CDR2 reads YENEEA. Deletions cut 1 base from V and 2 bases from J, with 10 bases between. This CDR3 has 15 residues. The CDR3 sequence is CASSLGRTITDTQYF. The CDR3 DNA reads as TGTGCCAGCAGCTTAGGGAGGACTATCACAGATACGCAGTATTTT.

The V and J genes are TRBV11-2 and TRBJ2-7, with TRBD1 matching 7 bases. The V gene's germline CDR1 is SGHAT and CDR2 FQNNGV. V was pared by 5 bases and J by 3 bases, with 13 bases of the junction left unmatched. The CDR3 is made up of 16 amino acids. CDR3 protein: CASSQPGTATSYEQYF. The CDR3 DNA sequence: TGTGCCAGCAGCCAACCTGGGACAGCCACCAGCTACGAGCAGTACTTC.

The chain recombines TRBV29-1 with TRBJ1-1; perhaps TRBD1 as D (6 bases). This CDR3 is 17 amino acids long. Between the trimmed V and J ends, which lost 0 bases and 4 bases, there was a span of 21 bases. Germline values: CDR1 SQVTM, CDR2 ANQGSEA. The CDR3 is CSVEEGGGQKGFTEAFF. CDR3 nucleotides: TGCAGCGTTGAAGAAGGCGGGGGGCAGAAAGGTTTCACTGAAGCTTTCTTT.